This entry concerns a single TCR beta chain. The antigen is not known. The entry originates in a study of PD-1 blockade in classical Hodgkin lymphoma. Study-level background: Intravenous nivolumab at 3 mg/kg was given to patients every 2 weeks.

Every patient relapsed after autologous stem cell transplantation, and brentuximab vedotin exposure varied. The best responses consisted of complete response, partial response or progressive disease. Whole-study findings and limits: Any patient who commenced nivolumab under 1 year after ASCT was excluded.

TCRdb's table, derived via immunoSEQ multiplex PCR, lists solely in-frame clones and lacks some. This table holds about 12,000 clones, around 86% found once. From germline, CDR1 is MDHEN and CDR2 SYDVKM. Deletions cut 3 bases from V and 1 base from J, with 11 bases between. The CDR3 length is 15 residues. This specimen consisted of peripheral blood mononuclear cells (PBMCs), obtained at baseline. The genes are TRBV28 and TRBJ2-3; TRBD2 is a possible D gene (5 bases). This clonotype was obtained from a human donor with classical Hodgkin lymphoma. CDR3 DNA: TGTGCCAGCAGTTTGACGGGGAGCCGCACAGATACGCAGTATTTT. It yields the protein CASSLTGSRTDTQYF.